Shown below are 30 T cell receptor beta chains from a single sample sequenced in a study of shared clonotypes between healthy human individuals. Here immunoSEQ multiplex PCR was the method, and the copy in TCRdb shows in-frame clones only, minus some. Of roughly 850,000 clones detected, about 97% appear once; the ten largest clones hold over 0.2%. Naive CD8 cells were CD45RO-negative, positively selected for CCR7, excluding terminally differentiated effector memory CD45RA+ cells. Sequences were obtained from naive CD8+ T cells sorted from blood. The origin of the receptors is a man in his thirties or forties in good health.

J is TRBJ2-1 and V is TRBV11-2, with D hard to call. With 1 base removed from V and 12 bases from J, the gap between germline ends came to 7 bases. This CDR3 has 11 amino acids. CDR1 and CDR2 (germline): SGHAT, FQNNGV. The CDR3 nucleotides are TGTGCCAGCAGCTTAGGAGCAGGGCAGTTCTTC. Its protein is CASSLGAGQFF.

This chain connects TRBV7-9 to TRBJ2-7; D is possibly TRBD1 (6 bases). Trimming left V 5 bases short and J 3 bases short, with 11 bases between. The CDR3 sequence is 13 residues long. CDR1 is SEHNR, CDR2 FQNEAQ, per germline (reference sequence). The CDR3 sequence is CASSNTGIYEQYF. CDR3 bases: TGTGCCAGCAGCAATACAGGGATCTACGAGCAGTACTTC.

The chain is built from TRBV14 and TRBJ2-4; TRBD1 matches 7 bases. CDR1 and CDR2 (germline): SGHDN, FVKESK. This CDR3 comprises 13 residues. J lost 9 bases, V lost 4 bases, and 6 bases had no gene match. CDR3 coding DNA: TGTGCCAGCAGCCCGACAGGGATTACCATTCAGTACTTC. It specifies CASSPTGITIQYF.

Details on this clone: The same CDR3 also results from other DNA sequences found in this sample. V and J are TRBV27 and TRBJ1-5, with D perhaps matching TRBD1 (5 bases). The ends were cut back, 6 bases at V and 1 base at J, with 7 bases in the middle. CDR1 and CDR2 from the germline V gene are MNHEY and SMNVEV (reference sequence). This CDR3 has 13 amino acids. CDR3 nucleotides: TGTGCCAGCAGCTGGGGGAGCAATCAGCCCCAGCATTTT. It yields the protein CASSWGSNQPQHF.

The rearrangement links TRBV7-9 to TRBJ2-7, with D possibly being TRBD1 (6 bases). V was pared by 3 bases and J by 3 bases, with 15 bases between. CDR1 is SEHNR, CDR2 FQNEAQ, per germline (reference sequence). The CDR3 is 15 residues long. Written as DNA, the CDR3 is TGTGCCAGCAGCTTGACAGAAGGACAGCTCTACGAGCAGTACTTC. Protein sequence: CASSLTEGQLYEQYF.

This clone was found once. V usage is TRBV5-1 and J usage is TRBJ2-7; tentative D call: TRBD2 (5 bases). The CDR3 loop spans 14 amino acids. V was trimmed by 2 bases and J by 3 bases, leaving 12 bases between them. Germline V CDR1 and CDR2: SGHRS, YFSETQ. In DNA, the CDR3 is TGCGCCAGCAGCTTAGGACCGAGCGGCTACGAGCAGTACTTC. Amino acids: CASSLGPSGYEQYF.

The CDR3 DNA reads TGTGCCAGCTCAAAGGATGGCTACACCTTC. Amino acids: CASSKDGYTF. The J gene is TRBJ1-2, the V gene TRBV18, with D unclear. Germline loops: CDR1 KGHSH, CDR2 LQKENI. The CDR3 loop spans 10 amino acids. Trimming pared 5 bases from V and 6 bases from J, leaving 4 bases between.

Only one count was recorded for this clone. The J gene is TRBJ1-4, the V gene TRBV2, with D possibly matching TRBD1 (5 bases). The V gene lost 2 bases and the J gene lost 7 bases, with 14 bases spanning the gap. The CDR3 spans 15 residues. From germline, CDR1 is SNHLY and CDR2 FYNNEI. CDR3 DNA: TGTGCCAGCAGTGAACAGGGCCGGGTCGGTGAAAAACTGTTTTTT. It is translated as CASSEQGRVGEKLFF. Full variable domain (missing parts from reference TRBV2 and TRBJ1-4): EPEVTQTPSHQVTQMGQEVILRCVPISNHLYFYWYRQILGQKVEFLVSFYNNEISEKSEIFDDQFSVERPDGSNFTLKIRSTKLEDSAMYFCASSEQGRVGEKLFFGSGTQLSVL.

The chain couples TRBV27 to TRBJ2-7; D is ambiguous. Trimming removed 5 bases from V and 6 bases from J, with 20 bases in between. Germline-derived CDR1 and CDR2 are MNHEY and SMNVEV (reference sequence). This CDR3 contains 15 residues. The CDR3 DNA is TGTGCCAGCAGTGGTCGACCCAGCAGCTTTGGCGAGCAGTACTTC. Its protein product is CASSGRPSSFGEQYF.

The chain couples TRBV7-9 to TRBJ1-2; 9 bases are a match to TRBD1. Germline CDR1 and CDR2: SEHNR and FQNEAQ (reference sequence). The CDR3 is 14 amino acids. The junction had 6 bases not matched to a gene; V was cut back by 3 bases and J by 7 bases. The CDR3 coding sequence is TGTGCCAGCAGCTTCCCCTCGACAGGGGGTGGCTACACCTTC. Translation gives CASSFPSTGGGYTF. Together with reference TRBV7-9 and TRBJ1-2, the CDR3 gives the full variable domain: DTGVSQNPRHKITKRGQNVTFRCDPISEHNRLYWYRQTLGQGPEFLTYFQNEAQLEKSRLLSDRFSAERPKGSFSTLEIQRTEQGDSAMYLCASSFPSTGGGYTFGSGTRLTVV.

The chain joins TRBV25-1 to TRBJ2-7; 8 bases fit TRBD2. Germline V CDR1 and CDR2: MGHDK, SYGVNS. The CDR3 contains 13 residues. V shed 4 bases and J 4 bases; nucleotides not matched to a gene: 3. CDR3 coding DNA: TGTGCCAGCAGTGCCAGCGGGAGATACGAGCAGTACTTC. Translation: CASSASGRYEQYF.

This clone was detected only once. This chain joins TRBV7-2 and TRBJ2-7, with D perhaps TRBD1 (5 bases). Germline assignment: CDR1 SGHTA and CDR2 FQGNSA. This CDR3 spans 12 amino acids. V lost 5 bases and J lost 3, with 8 bases in between. The CDR3 loop reads CASSVRGYEQYF. The CDR3 nucleotides are TGTGCCAGCAGCGTAAGGGGCTACGAGCAGTACTTC.

The chain uses TRBV4-1 and TRBJ2-2; 8 positions agree with TRBD2. The CDR3 is 16 residues long. Unmatched junction bases numbered 6, after V lost 2 bases and J lost 4 bases. Germline V gene lookup returns CDR1 MGHRA and CDR2 YSYEKL. The CDR3 sequence: CASSQPAGAGTGELFF. CDR3 DNA: TGCGCCAGCAGCCAACCAGCGGGAGCGGGCACCGGGGAGCTGTTTTTT.

The chain uses TRBV29-1 and TRBJ2-1; D is perhaps TRBD2 (7 bases). Germline CDR1 is SQVTM and CDR2 is ANQGSEA. The length of the CDR3 is 18 residues. Trimming cost V 6 bases and J 0 bases, with 24 bases left between them. The CDR3 protein is CSVKGGAGPTISYNEQFF. The CDR3 DNA is TGCAGCGTCAAGGGGGGGGCGGGACCTACGATCTCCTACAATGAGCAGTTCTTC.

In DNA, the CDR3 is TGTGCCAGCAGCTCCGACACTTTGAACACTGAAGCTTTCTTT. Translating gives CASSSDTLNTEAFF. The chain recombines TRBV13 with TRBJ1-1, with unresolved D. Germline CDR1 PRHDT, CDR2 FYEKMQ (reference sequence). Trimming removed 4 bases from V and 0 bases from J, with 9 bases in between. The CDR3 spans 14 residues.

This chain connects TRBV6-1 to TRBJ2-7; TRBD2 might be the D (5 bases). The CDR3 is 11 amino acids. Germline assignment: CDR1 MNHNS and CDR2 SASEGT. V shed 8 bases and J shed 6 bases, with 11 bases lying between them. The CDR3 protein is CASYGGLEQYF. For the CDR3, the DNA is TGTGCCAGCTACGGAGGCCTCGAGCAGTACTTC.

The J gene is TRBJ1-1, the V gene TRBV5-6; TRBD1 is a possible D gene (5 bases). V gave up 1 base and J gave up 6 bases, with 13 bases separating them. Per germline, CDR1 SGHDT and CDR2 YYEEEE. The CDR3 loop spans 14 amino acids. The CDR3 region is CASSLSGTSAEAFF. Here the CDR3 DNA reads TGTGCCAGCAGCTTGTCAGGGACTAGCGCTGAAGCTTTCTTT.

The chain couples TRBV7-9 to TRBJ1-1; 7 positions match TRBD1. In germline, CDR1 is SEHNR, CDR2 FQNEAQ (reference sequence). This CDR3 comprises 15 residues. The J segment lost 11 bases and the V segment lost 1 base, leaving 13 bases of the junction unmatched. The CDR3 sequence: CASSLVSGRGVDAFF. The CDR3 DNA follows: TGTGCCAGCAGCTTAGTGTCCGGCAGGGGGGTCGATGCTTTCTTT.

This chain links TRBV7-9 with TRBJ2-5; TRBD2 aligns across 9 bases. Per germline, CDR1 SEHNR and CDR2 FQNEAQ (reference sequence). The CDR3 is 14 residues long. With V trimmed by 5 bases and J by 8 bases, 9 bases remained unmatched. CDR3 DNA sequence: TGTGCCAGCAGCCCTACTAGCGGGTGGCCAACCCAGTACTTC. It specifies CASSPTSGWPTQYF.

This chain links TRBV27 with TRBJ2-5; possibly TRBD1 for D (5 bases). Trimming removed 5 bases at V and 5 bases at J, with 15 bases between. The CDR3 is made up of 14 amino acids. CDR1 is MNHEY and CDR2 is SMNVEV in the germline V gene (reference sequence). The DNA for the CDR3 is TGTGCCAGCAGTGCAATCACAGGTGGTGAGACCCAGTACTTC. Encoded protein: CASSAITGGETQYF.

The chain recombines TRBV6-5 with TRBJ2-1; perhaps TRBD2 as D (7 bases). This CDR3 contains 11 residues. The germline V and J ends were trimmed by 10 bases and 6 bases, with 10 bases remaining between them. Germline-derived CDR1 and CDR2 are MNHEY and SVGAGI. The CDR3 loop reads CATGGLNEQFF. CDR3 nucleotides: TGTGCCACGGGGGGCCTCAATGAGCAGTTCTTC.

The chain links TRBV7-9 to TRBJ2-7, with D hard to call. Germline V gives CDR1 SEHNR, CDR2 FQNEAQ (reference sequence). This CDR3 spans 15 amino acids. The ends were cut back, 5 bases at V and 2 bases at J, with 16 bases in the middle. DNA of the CDR3: TGTGCCAGCAGCCCCCGAGACACCAGTCCCTACGAGCAGTACTTC. As protein: CASSPRDTSPYEQYF.

The CDR3 region is CASSFFEQGNTEAFF. In DNA form, the CDR3 reads TGTGCCAGCAGCTTTTTCGAACAGGGTAACACTGAAGCTTTCTTT. V gene TRBV7-2 combines with J gene TRBJ1-1, with D perhaps matching TRBD1 (6 bases). Germline CDR1 is SGHTA and CDR2 is FQGNSA. V lost 3 bases, J lost 2 bases, and 13 bases lay in between. The CDR3 is 15 amino acids.

The chain employs TRBV28 and TRBJ2-1; 10 bases line up with TRBD2. Germline CDR1 is MDHEN and CDR2 is SYDVKM. J lost 5 bases, V lost 5 bases, and 12 bases had no gene match. CDR3 length: 17 residues. DNA of the CDR3: TGTGCCAGCAGTCCCTGGACTAGCGGAGTGGCTCACAATGAGCAGTTCTTC. This encodes CASSPWTSGVAHNEQFF.

V and J are TRBV7-9 and TRBJ2-2; 9 nucleotides align to TRBD2. The CDR3 is made up of 18 amino acids. V lost 0 bases and J lost 3; bases outside the gene matches: 8. CDR1 SEHNR and CDR2 FQNEAQ come from the germline V gene (reference sequence). In nucleotides, the CDR3 is TGTGCCAGCAGCTTAGCGCTCTGGCGGGAGGGTGACACCGGGGAGCTGTTTTTT. This sequence encodes CASSLALWREGDTGELFF.

This chain links TRBV27 with TRBJ2-7; 10 bases line up with TRBD2. Trimming took 6 bases from V and 6 from J; bases not matched to a gene: 8. The CDR3 covers 14 residues. Germline CDR1 reads MNHEY; CDR2 reads SMNVEV (reference sequence). CDR3 DNA sequence: TGTGCCAGCAGGGTAGCGGGAGGTCTTCCCGAGCAGTACTTC. Protein: CASRVAGGLPEQYF.

This chain connects TRBV27 to TRBJ1-4; D ambiguous. With 5 bases removed from V and 0 bases from J, the gap between germline ends came to 13 bases. This CDR3 contains 16 residues. Germline CDR1 is MNHEY and CDR2 is SMNVEV (reference sequence). In nucleotides, the CDR3 is TGTGCCAGCAGTCAAGAGCCGGGCCCAACTAATGAAAAACTGTTTTTT. This gives the protein CASSQEPGPTNEKLFF. The variable domain in full, completed from reference TRBV27 and TRBJ1-4, reads EAQVTQNPRYLITVTGKKLTVTCSQNMNHEYMSWYRQDPGLGLRQIYYSMNVEVTDKGDVPEGYKVSRKEKRNFPLILESPSPNQTSLYFCASSQEPGPTNEKLFFGSGTQLSVL.

The chain recombines TRBV27 with TRBJ2-7; D tentatively reads TRBD1 or TRBD2 (5 bases each). The CDR3 is made up of 14 amino acids. The V gene's germline CDR1 is MNHEY and CDR2 SMNVEV (reference sequence). V was shortened by 5 bases and J by 3 bases, with 14 bases between the two germline ends. The CDR3 sequence: CASSDGGAGYEQYF. The CDR3 coding sequence is TGTGCCAGCAGTGATGGGGGAGCCGGCTACGAGCAGTACTTC.

This clone occurred once. The rearrangement uses TRBV4-3 and TRBJ2-3; 10 bases fit TRBD2. V was pared by 0 bases and J by 6 bases, with 9 bases of the junction left unmatched. The germline CDR1 and CDR2 sequences are LGHNA and YSLEER. The CDR3 consists of 17 residues. Here the CDR3 reads CASSQDGLAGVADTQYF. CDR3 nucleotides: TGCGCCAGCAGCCAAGATGGGCTAGCGGGAGTGGCGGATACGCAGTATTTT.

The J gene is TRBJ2-7, the V gene TRBV7-6; the match to TRBD2 covers 9 bases. The germline gives CDR1 SGHVS, CDR2 FNYEAQ. This CDR3 comprises 15 residues. The J segment lost 2 bases and the V segment lost 5 bases, leaving 7 bases of the junction unmatched. The CDR3 loop reads CASSPSSGSPYEQYF. Written as DNA, the CDR3 is TGTGCCAGCAGCCCAAGTAGCGGGAGCCCCTACGAGCAGTACTTC.